The rows below give T cell receptor beta chains drawn from one sample of a study of shared clonotypes between healthy human individuals. Clones were sequenced by immunoSEQ multiplex PCR, and TCRdb holds only the in-frame ones, with some missing. The sample contains around 2.1 million clones, under 95% of which appear only once. The sequenced material came from naive CD8+ T cells from PBMCs. The origin of the receptors is a man between 18 and 35 years old in good health. Some clones in this sample may be carry-over from other donors' samples. Each CDR3 is given with its conserved first and last residue. A D gene is named only where the DNA matches it firmly. The size field is filled for only some rows; it gives once, few, many or a size class.

j_gene,v_gene,abundance,len,d_gene,CDR3aa,CDR3nt
TRBJ2-1,TRBV27,-,14,TRBD2,CASGTSGTYNEQFF,TGTGCCAGCGGGACTAGCGGGACATACAATGAGCAGTTCTTC
TRBJ2-1,TRBV19,-,14,-,CASSGSSMVYEQFF,TGTGCCAGTAGCGGGAGCTCGATGGTCTATGAGCAGTTCTTC
TRBJ1-4,TRBV15,-,15,-,CATSSGSGMEEKLFF,TGTGCCACCAGCAGCGGTTCGGGCATGGAGGAAAAACTGTTTTTT
TRBJ2-4,TRBV7-8,few,12,-,CASSLSPDIQYF,TGTGCCAGCAGCTTATCCCCGGACATTCAGTACTTC
TRBJ2-7,TRBV7-9,-,19,TRBD2,CASSLRPGLAGGGIYEQYF,TGTGCCAGCAGCTTAAGGCCGGGACTAGCGGGAGGAGGAATCTACGAGCAGTACTTC
TRBJ1-3,TRBV10-1,-,17,-,CASSESVGRLFRNTIYF,TGCGCCAGCAGTGAGTCGGTCGGCCGACTCTTCAGAAACACCATATATTTT
TRBJ2-7,TRBV29-1,-,14,TRBD2,CSVLGGRAWYEQYF,TGCAGCGTTTTAGGCGGGAGGGCCTGGTACGAGCAGTACTTC
TRBJ2-3,TRBV7-9,-,14,TRBD1,CASSPDRDPDTQYF,TGTGCCAGCAGCCCAGACAGGGACCCAGATACGCAGTATTTT
TRBJ1-2,TRBV19,-,13,-,CASSMSAHNGYTF,TGTGCCAGTAGTATGAGCGCCCACAATGGCTACACCTTC
TRBJ1-1,TRBV19,-,16,-,CASSIRDNYRGAEAFF,TGTGCCAGTAGTATCCGGGACAATTACCGGGGAGCTGAAGCTTTCTTT
TRBJ1-5,TRBV7-9,few,13,-,CASSPDRNQPQHF,TGTGCCAGCAGCCCTGACAGGAATCAGCCCCAGCATTTT
TRBJ2-1,TRBV25-1,-,15,-,CASSIVPSSYNEQFF,TGTGCCAGCAGTATAGTCCCAAGCTCCTACAATGAGCAGTTCTTC
TRBJ1-4,TRBV28,-,15,TRBD1,CASQGQGAANEKLFF,TGTGCCAGCCAAGGACAGGGGGCGGCTAATGAAAAACTGTTTTTT
TRBJ1-3,TRBV4-1,-,17,TRBD1,CASRSGTGFASGNTIYF,TGCGCCAGCAGATCCGGGACAGGGTTCGCCTCTGGAAACACCATATATTTT
TRBJ1-5,TRBV5-6,-,15,-,CASSSTGGGRQPQHF,TGTGCCAGCAGCTCAACCGGCGGGGGGCGTCAGCCCCAGCATTTT
TRBJ2-7,TRBV29-1,-,14,-,CSVEVPGQGLGQYF,TGCAGCGTTGAAGTACCAGGGCAGGGTCTAGGGCAGTACTTC
TRBJ2-7,TRBV2,-,15,-,CASSVIAVPTYEQYF,TGTGCCAGCAGTGTGATCGCTGTACCTACCTACGAGCAGTACTTC
TRBJ2-7,TRBV10-2,once,15,-,CASSVPGQGSYEQYF,TGCGCCAGCAGCGTACCCGGGCAGGGATCGTACGAGCAGTACTTC
TRBJ1-2,TRBV5-4,few,12,-,CASSLDSYGYTF,TGTGCCAGCAGCTTGGACAGCTATGGCTACACCTTC
TRBJ2-5,TRBV7-9,-,13,-,CASSLIMQETQYF,TGTGCCAGCAGCTTAATAATGCAAGAGACCCAGTACTTC
TRBJ2-1,TRBV29-1,-,15,-,CSVRGSEGRNNEQFF,TGCAGCGTGAGGGGATCTGAAGGGCGAAACAATGAGCAGTTCTTC
TRBJ2-7,TRBV19,-,15,TRBD2,CASSIRVGGAYEQYF,TGTGCCAGTAGTATCCGAGTGGGAGGGGCCTACGAGCAGTACTTC
TRBJ2-7,TRBV25-1,-,11,-,CASGRGYEQYF,TGTGCCAGCGGCCGAGGCTACGAGCAGTACTTC
TRBJ2-2,TRBV19,-,14,-,CASRDSLFTGELFF,TGTGCCAGTAGGGACAGCCTCTTCACCGGGGAGCTGTTTTTT
TRBJ2-3,TRBV7-2,once,14,-,CASSPLFFRDTQYF,TGTGCCAGCAGCCCGTTATTCTTCAGAGATACGCAGTATTTT
TRBJ2-7,TRBV11-1,-,15,TRBD2,CASSSPAGSSYEQYF,TGTGCCAGCAGCTCTCCAGCGGGAAGCTCCTACGAGCAGTACTTC
TRBJ2-7,TRBV14,-,13,-,CASSQGRFGEQYF,TGTGCCAGCAGCCAAGGGAGGTTCGGAGAGCAGTACTTC
TRBJ2-6,TRBV29-1,-,18,TRBD1,CSVSGAQTGVSGANVLTF,TGCAGCGTATCGGGCGCCCAAACAGGGGTATCTGGGGCCAACGTCCTGACTTTC
TRBJ2-1,TRBV28,-,16,TRBD2,CASSTRTSAAGNEQFF,TGTGCCAGCAGTACCCGGACTAGCGCAGCGGGGAATGAGCAGTTCTTC